This T cell receptor beta chain was profiled in a study of blood T cells in healthy people across ages. Study summary: Template switching recovered approximately one barcoded beta molecule for every two T cells. Whole-study results and caveats: Unsorted PBMCs ruled out conclusive naive versus antigen-experienced comparison.

Remarks on this clonotype: Its target is unknown.

The CDR3 runs to 14 residues. Germline CDR1 GTSNPN, CDR2 SVGIG (reference sequence). V dropped 4 bases and J dropped 2 bases, with 15 bases sitting between them. For the second PCR, which ran for about 7 to 11 cycles, a sample-barcoded 5' primer and a J-beta primer mix were used. Each CDR3 protein gets one entry after TCRdb re-called the 5' RACE reads with MiXCR. The repertoire holds roughly 1.5 million distinct CDR3 sequences, with under 55% as singletons. This chain connects TRBV30 to TRBJ2-7; D call uncertain. The sequencing sample was made of blood. The TCR was taken from a woman younger than 35 in good health. The CDR3 DNA reads TGTGCCTGGACCGCGGTAGGCTTTACCTACGAGCAGTACTTC. Protein: CAWTAVGFTYEQYF.